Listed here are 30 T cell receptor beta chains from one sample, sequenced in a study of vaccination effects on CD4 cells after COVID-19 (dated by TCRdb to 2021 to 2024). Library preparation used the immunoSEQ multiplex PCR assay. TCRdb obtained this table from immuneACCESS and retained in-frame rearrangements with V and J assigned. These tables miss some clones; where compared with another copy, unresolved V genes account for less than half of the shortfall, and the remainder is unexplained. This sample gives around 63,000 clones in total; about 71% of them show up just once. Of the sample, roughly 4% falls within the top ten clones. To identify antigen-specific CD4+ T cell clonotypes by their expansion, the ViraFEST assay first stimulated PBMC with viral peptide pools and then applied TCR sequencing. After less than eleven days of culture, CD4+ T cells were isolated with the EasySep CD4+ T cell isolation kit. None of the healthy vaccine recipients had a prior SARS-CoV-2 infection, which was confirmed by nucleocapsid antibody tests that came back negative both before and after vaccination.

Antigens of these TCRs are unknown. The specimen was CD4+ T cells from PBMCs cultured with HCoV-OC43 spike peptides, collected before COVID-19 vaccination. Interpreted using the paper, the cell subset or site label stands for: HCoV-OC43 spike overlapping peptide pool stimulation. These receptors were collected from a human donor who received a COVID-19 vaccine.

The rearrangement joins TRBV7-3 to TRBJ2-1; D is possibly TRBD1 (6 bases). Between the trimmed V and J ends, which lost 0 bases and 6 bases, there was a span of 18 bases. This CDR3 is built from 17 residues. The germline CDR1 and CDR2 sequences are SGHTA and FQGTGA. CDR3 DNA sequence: TGTGCCAGCAGCTTAACGGTCACAGGGTTTCTGACCAATGAGCAGTTCTTC. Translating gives CASSLTVTGFLTNEQFF.

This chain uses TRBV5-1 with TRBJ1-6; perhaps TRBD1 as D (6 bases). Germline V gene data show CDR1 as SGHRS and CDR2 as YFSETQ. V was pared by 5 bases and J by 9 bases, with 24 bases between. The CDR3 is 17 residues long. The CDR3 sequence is CASSQANPGHGTSPLHF. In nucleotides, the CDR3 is TGCGCCAGCAGTCAAGCAAACCCGGGACACGGTACTTCACCCCTCCACTTT. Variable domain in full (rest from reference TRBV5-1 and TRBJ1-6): KAGVTQTPRYLIKTRGQQVTLSCSPISGHRSVSWYQQTPGQGLQFLFEYFSETQRNKGNFPGRFSGRQFSNSRSEMNVSTLELGDSALYLCASSQANPGHGTSPLHFGNGTRLTVT.

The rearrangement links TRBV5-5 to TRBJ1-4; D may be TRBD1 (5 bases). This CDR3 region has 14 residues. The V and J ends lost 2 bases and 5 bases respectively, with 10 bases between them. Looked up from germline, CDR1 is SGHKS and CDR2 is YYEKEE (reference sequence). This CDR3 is CASSFQGPNEKLFF. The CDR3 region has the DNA TGTGCCAGCAGCTTCCAGGGCCCGAATGAAAAACTGTTTTTT.

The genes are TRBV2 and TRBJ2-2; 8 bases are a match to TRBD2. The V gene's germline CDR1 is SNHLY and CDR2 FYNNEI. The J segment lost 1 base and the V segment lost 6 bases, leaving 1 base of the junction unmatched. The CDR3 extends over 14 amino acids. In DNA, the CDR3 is TGTGCCAGCAGACTAGCGGAGAACACCGGGGAGCTGTTTTTT. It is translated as CASRLAENTGELFF.

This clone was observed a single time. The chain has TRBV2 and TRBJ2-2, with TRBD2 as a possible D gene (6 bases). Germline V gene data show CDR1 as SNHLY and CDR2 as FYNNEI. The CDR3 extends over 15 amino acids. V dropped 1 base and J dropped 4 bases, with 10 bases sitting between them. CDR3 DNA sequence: TGTGCCAGCAGTGAAGGGGCGGGGCGCACCGGGGAGCTGTTTTTT. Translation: CASSEGAGRTGELFF.

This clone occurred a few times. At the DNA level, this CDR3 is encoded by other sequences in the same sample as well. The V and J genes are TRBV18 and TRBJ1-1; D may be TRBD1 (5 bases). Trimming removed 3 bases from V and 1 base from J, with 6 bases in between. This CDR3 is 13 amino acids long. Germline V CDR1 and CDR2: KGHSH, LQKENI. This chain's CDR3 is CASSPGGNTEAFF. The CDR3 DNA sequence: TGTGCCAGCTCACCTGGGGGGAACACTGAAGCTTTCTTT.

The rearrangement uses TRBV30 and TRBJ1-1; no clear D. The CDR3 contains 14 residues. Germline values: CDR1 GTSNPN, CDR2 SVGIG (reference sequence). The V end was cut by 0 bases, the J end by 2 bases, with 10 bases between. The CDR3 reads CAWSVQSINTEAFF. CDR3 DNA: TGTGCCTGGAGTGTACAAAGCATTAACACTGAAGCTTTCTTT.

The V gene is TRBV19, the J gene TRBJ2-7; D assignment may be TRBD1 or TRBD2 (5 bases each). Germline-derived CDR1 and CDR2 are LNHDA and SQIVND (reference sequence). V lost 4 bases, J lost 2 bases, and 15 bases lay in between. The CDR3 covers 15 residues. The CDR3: CASSTGTGAAYEQYV. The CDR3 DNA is TGTGCCAGTAGTACCGGGACCGGGGCCGCCTACGAGCAGTACGTC.

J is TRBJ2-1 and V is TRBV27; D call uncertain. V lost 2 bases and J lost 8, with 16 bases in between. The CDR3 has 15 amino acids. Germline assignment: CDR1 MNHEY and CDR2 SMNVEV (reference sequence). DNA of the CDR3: TGTGCCAGCAGTTTACTCCCATTTGAGGTGTATGAGCAGTTCTTC. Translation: CASSLLPFEVYEQFF.

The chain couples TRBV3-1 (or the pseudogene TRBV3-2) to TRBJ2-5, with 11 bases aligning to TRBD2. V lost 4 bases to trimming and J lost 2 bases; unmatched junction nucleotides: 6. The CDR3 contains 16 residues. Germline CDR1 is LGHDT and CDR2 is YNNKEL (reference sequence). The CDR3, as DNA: TGTGCCAGCAGCCCAGGGACTAGCGGAGTACAAGAGACCCAGTACTTC. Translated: CASSPGTSGVQETQYF.

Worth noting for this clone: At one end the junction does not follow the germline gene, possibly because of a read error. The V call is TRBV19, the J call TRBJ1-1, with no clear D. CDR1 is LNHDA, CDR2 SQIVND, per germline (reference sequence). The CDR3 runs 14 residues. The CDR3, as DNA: TGTGCCAGCAGTAAAGTAGAGGGATACACTGAAGCTTTCTTT. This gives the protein CASSKVEGYTEAFF.

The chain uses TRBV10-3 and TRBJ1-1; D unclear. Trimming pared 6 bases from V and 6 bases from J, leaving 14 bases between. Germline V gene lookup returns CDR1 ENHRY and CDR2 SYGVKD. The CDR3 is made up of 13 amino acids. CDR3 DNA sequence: TGTGCCATCAGCTCCGGACCCTCGGCTGAAGCTTTCTTT. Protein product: CAISSGPSAEAFF.

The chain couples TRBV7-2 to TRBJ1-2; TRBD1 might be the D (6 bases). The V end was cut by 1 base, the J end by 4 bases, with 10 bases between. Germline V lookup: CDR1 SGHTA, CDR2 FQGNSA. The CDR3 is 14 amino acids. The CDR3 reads CASSLVGGSYGYTF. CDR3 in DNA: TGTGCCAGCAGCTTAGTGGGGGGCTCCTATGGCTACACCTTC.

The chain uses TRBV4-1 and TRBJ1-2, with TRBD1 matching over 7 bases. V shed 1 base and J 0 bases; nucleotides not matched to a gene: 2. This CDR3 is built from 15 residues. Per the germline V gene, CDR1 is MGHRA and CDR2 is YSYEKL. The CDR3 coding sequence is TGCGCCAGCAGCCAAGCTGGGACAGCTAACTATGGCTACACCTTC. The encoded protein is CASSQAGTANYGYTF.

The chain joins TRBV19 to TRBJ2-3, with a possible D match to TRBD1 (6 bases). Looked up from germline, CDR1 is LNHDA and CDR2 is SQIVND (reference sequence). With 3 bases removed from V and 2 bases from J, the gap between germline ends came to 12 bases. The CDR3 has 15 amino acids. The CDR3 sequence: CASSIGQYITDTQYF. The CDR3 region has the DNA TGTGCCAGTAGTATTGGACAGTATATCACAGATACGCAGTATTTT.

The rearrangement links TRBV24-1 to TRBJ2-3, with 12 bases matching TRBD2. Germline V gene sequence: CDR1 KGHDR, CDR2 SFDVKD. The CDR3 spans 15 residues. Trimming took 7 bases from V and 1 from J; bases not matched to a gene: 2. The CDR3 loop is CATSRLAGGTDTQYF. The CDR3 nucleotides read TGTGCCACCAGCCGACTAGCGGGGGGCACAGATACGCAGTATTTT.

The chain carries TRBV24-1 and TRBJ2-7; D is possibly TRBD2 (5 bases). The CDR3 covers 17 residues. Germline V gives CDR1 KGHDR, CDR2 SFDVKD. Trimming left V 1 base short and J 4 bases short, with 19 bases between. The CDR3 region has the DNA TGTGCCACCAGTGATTTTTCGGGGAAGGTTATGGTTTACGAGCAGTACGTC. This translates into CATSDFSGKVMVYEQYV.

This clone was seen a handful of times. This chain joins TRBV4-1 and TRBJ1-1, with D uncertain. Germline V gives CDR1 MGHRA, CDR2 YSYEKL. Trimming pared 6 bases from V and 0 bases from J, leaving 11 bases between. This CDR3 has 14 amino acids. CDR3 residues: CASSHPGLNTEAFF. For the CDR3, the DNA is TGCGCCAGCAGTCACCCCGGGCTGAACACTGAAGCTTTCTTT.

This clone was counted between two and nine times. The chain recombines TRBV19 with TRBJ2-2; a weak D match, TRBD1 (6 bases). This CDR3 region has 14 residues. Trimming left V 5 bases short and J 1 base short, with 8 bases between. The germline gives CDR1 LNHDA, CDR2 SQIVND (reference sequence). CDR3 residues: CASSRGQNTGELFF. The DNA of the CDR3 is TGTGCCAGTAGTCGGGGACAGAACACCGGGGAGCTGTTTTTT.

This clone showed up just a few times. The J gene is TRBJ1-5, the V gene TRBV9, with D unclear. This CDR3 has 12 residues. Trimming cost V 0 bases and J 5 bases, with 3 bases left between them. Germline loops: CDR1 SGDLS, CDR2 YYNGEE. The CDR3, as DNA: TGTGCCAGCAGCGTAGGTCATCAGCCCCAGCATTTT. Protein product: CASSVGHQPQHF. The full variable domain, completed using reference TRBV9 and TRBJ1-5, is DSGVTQTPKHLITATGQRVTLRCSPRSGDLSVYWYQQSLDQGLQFLIQYYNGEERAKGNILERFSAQQFPDLHSELNLSSLELGDSALYFCASSVGHQPQHFGDGTRLSIL.

The CDR3 DNA reads TGCGCCAGCAGCTTGGGCACCCAAGAGACCCAGTACTTC. It yields the protein CASSLGTQETQYF. The chain has TRBV5-1 and TRBJ2-5; D unclear. The CDR3 has 13 residues. With 0 bases removed from V and 1 base from J, the gap between germline ends came to 4 bases. CDR1 and CDR2 from the germline V gene are SGHRS and YFSETQ.

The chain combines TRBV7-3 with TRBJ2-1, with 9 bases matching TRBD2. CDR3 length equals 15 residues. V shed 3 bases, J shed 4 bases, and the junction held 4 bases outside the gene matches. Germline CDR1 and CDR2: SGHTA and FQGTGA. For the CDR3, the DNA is TGTGCCAGCAGCTTGGGGACTAGCCGATACAATGAGCAGTTCTTC. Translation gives CASSLGTSRYNEQFF.

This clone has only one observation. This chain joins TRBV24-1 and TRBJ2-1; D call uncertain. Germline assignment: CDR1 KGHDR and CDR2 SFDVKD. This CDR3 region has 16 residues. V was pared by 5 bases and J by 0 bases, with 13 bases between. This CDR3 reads CATSGIHGSSYNEQFF. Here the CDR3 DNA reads TGTGCCACCAGTGGGATCCATGGAAGCTCCTACAATGAGCAGTTCTTC.

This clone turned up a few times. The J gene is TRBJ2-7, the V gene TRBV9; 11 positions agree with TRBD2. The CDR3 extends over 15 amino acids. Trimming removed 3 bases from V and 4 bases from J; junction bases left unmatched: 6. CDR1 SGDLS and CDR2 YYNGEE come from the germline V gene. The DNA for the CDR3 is TGTGCCAGCAGCGCGAGACTAGCGGGGTCTTACGAGCAGTACGTC. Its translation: CASSARLAGSYEQYV.

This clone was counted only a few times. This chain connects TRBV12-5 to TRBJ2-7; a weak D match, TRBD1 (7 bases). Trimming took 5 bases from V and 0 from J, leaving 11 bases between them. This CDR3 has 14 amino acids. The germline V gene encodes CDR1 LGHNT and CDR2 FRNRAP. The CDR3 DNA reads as TGTGCTAGTGGTCGCGGGGACAGCTCCTACGAGCAGTACGTC. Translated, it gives CASGRGDSSYEQYV.

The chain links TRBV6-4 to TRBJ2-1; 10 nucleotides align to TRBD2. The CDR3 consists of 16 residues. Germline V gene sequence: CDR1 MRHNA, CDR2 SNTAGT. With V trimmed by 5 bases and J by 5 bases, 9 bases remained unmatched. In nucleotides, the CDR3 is TGTGCCAGCAGTCAATCCCGGACTAGCGGTAACAATGAGCAGTTCTTC. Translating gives CASSQSRTSGNNEQFF.

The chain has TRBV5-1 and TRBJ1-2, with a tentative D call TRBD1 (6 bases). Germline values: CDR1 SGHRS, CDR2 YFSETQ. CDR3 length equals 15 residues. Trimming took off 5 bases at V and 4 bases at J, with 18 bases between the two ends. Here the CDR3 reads CASRPNLQGAYGYTF. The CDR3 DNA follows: TGCGCCAGCAGACCTAATCTACAGGGAGCCTATGGCTACACCTTC.

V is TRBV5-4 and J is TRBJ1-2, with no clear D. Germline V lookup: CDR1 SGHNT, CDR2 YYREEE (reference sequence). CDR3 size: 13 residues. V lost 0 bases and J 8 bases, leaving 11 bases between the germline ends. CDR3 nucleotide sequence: TGTGCCAGCAGCTTGGAACAGCTACCCGGCTACACCTTC. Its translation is CASSLEQLPGYTF.

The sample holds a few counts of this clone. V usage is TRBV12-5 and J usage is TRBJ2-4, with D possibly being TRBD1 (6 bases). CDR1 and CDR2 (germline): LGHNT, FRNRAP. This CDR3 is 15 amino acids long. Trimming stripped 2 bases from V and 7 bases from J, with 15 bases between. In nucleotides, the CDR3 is TGTGCTAGTGGTTTGTCCAGACAGGTAGGGAACATTCAGTACTTC. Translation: CASGLSRQVGNIQYF.

The CDR3 here is CASSQTGGHGYTF. The CDR3 coding sequence is TGCGCCAGCAGCCAGACAGGGGGCCATGGCTACACCTTC. The rearrangement uses TRBV4-1 and TRBJ1-2; 10 positions match TRBD1. V lost 3 bases and J lost 6; bases outside the gene matches: 1. This CDR3 is built from 13 residues. Germline CDR1 reads MGHRA; CDR2 reads YSYEKL.